The TCR beta chain described here comes from a study of blood T cell repertoires in COVID-19. At the level of the study: Samples of COVID-19 (acute and convalescent) were obtained from the United States, Italy and Spain. In each case, the material was cDNA or gDNA derived from T cells, B-cell-depleted T cells, or PBMCs.

The CDR3 extends over 14 amino acids. Germline CDR1 reads MNHEY; CDR2 reads SMNVEV (reference sequence). V shed 8 bases and J shed 1 base, with 11 bases lying between them. Per the study methods: Reference gene primer amplification gave nucleated cell count estimates. This table comes from immunoSEQ multiplex PCR, and its TCRdb copy is limited to in-frame clones, with some not included. V, J and clone size are those of that table, while D and trimming were read from the DNA. The sample comprises approximately 390,000 clones, around 90% of which are singletons, and roughly 2% rests with the top ten. Participants were aged 18 to 89 years, lived in about two dozen US areas, and enrolled virtually.

The source is a woman aged 40 to 49 with acute COVID-19. The sample comprised PBMCs or T cells enriched from blood (not recorded which). The chain joins TRBV27 to TRBJ2-2, with a tentative D call TRBD1 (6 bases). In DNA, the CDR3 is TGTGCCAGCGGACACAGGGAGAACACCGGGGAGCTGTTTTTT. Protein sequence: CASGHRENTGELFF.